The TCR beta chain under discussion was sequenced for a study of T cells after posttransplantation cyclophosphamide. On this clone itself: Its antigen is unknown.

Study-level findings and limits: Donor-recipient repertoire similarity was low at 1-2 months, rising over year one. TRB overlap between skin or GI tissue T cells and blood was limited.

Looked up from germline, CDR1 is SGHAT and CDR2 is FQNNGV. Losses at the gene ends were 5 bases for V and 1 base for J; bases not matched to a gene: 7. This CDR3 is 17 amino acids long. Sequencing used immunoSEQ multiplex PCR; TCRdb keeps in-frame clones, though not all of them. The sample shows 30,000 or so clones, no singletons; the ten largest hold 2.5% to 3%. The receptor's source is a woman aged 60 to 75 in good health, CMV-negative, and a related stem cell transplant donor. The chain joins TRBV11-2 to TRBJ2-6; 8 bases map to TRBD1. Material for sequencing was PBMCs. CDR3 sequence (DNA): TGTGCCAGCAGCCGTGGCCAGGGGGCTTCTGGGGCCAACGTCCTGACTTTC. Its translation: CASSRGQGASGANVLTF.